This TCR beta chain was recovered during a study of cytomegalovirus exposure and HLA in healthy donors. On this clone: The antigen remains undetermined.

While the first cohort had 600 to 850 subjects, the donors belonged to the separate validation cohort of more than 95 subjects. Study-wide findings and caveats: The tendency of first-cohort TCR clusters to co-occur in the 120 or so validation repertoires was the finding of a later analysis. Reports indicated that the classifier achieved high specificity and sensitivity in diagnosing cytomegalovirus status. Cytomegalovirus association was assigned to under 200 TCR beta chains.

The protocol was immunoSEQ multiplex PCR, while the TCRdb copy is restricted to in-frame clones and leaves out a portion. The repertoire consists of roughly 75,000 clones, with roughly 94% occurring once and the leading ten covering about 1.4%. This CDR3 is built from 15 residues. Germline trimming cut 3 bases from V and 6 bases from J; bases unmatched to any gene: 3. Germline V CDR1 and CDR2: SGDLS, YYNGEE. The V call is TRBV9, the J call TRBJ2-1; 13 bases map to TRBD2. Sequencing was done on a sample of PBMCs. This sequence originates from a man aged 18 to 30 in good health and CMV-seropositive. The CDR3 region is CASSETSGRGNEQFF. DNA for the CDR3: TGTGCCAGCAGCGAAACTAGCGGGAGGGGCAATGAGCAGTTCTTC.